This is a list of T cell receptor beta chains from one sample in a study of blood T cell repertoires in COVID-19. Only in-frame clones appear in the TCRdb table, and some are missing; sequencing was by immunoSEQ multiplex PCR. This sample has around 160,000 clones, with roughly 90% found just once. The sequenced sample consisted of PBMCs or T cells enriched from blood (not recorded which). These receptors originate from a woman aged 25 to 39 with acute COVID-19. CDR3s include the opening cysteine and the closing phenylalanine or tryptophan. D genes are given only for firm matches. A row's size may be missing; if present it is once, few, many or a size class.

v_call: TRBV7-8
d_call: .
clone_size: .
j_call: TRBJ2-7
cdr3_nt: TGTGCCAGCAGTAATACAGGGAACGGAAACGAGCAGTACTTC
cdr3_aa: CASSNTGNGNEQYF

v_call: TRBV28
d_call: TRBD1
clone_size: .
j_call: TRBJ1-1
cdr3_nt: TGTGCCAGCAGTACCACAGGGGGCGCGGACACTGAAGCTTTCTTT
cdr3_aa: CASSTTGGADTEAFF

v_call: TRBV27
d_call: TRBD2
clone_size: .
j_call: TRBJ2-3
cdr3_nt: TGTGCCAGCAGTTTATACGGCGGGAGTGACACAGATACGCAGTATTTT
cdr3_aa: CASSLYGGSDTDTQYF

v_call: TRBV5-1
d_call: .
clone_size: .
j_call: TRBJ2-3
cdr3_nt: TGCGCCAGCAGCTTGCCACAGAGCACAGATACGCAGTATTTT
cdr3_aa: CASSLPQSTDTQYF

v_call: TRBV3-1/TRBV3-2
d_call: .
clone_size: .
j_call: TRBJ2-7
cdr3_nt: TGTGCCAGCAGCTCCCGTGGCCCGGCGGGCTACGAGCAGTACTTC
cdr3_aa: CASSSRGPAGYEQYF

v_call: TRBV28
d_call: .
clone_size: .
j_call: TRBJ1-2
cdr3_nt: TGTGCCAGCAGTTTATTTCGACACCTTACAGGTGGCTACACCTTC
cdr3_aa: CASSLFRHLTGGYTF

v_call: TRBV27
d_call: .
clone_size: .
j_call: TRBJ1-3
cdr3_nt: TGTGCCAGCAGTTCCCCGGGTGGAAACACCATATATTTT
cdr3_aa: CASSSPGGNTIYF

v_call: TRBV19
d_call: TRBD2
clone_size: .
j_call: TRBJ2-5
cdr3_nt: TGTGCCAGTAGTCCCGGGACTAGGGAGACCCAGTACTTC
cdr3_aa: CASSPGTRETQYF

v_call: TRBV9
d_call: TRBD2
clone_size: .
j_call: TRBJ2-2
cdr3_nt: TGTGCCAGCAGCGTAGGAAGCGGGAGGGCCTTTAACACCGGGGAGCTGTTTTTT
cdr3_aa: CASSVGSGRAFNTGELFF

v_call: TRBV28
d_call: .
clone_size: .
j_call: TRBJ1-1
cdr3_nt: TGTGCCATCAGGTCAACTGAAGCTTTCTTT
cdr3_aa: CAIRSTEAFF

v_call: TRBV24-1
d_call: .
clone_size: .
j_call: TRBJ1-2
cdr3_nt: TGTGCCACCAGCGCGGACAAGTATGGCTACACCTTC
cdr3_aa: CATSADKYGYTF

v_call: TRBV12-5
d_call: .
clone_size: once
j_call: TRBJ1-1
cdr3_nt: TGTGCTAGTGGTTTGGACGACTCAGCGGCTTTCTTT
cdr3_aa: CASGLDDSAAFF

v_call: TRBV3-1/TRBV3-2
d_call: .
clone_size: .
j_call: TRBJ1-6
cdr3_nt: TGTGCCAGCAGCCAAAGGACAACCCTACAGAGCTCCTATAATTCACCCCTCCACTTT
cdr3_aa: CASSQRTTLQSSYNSPLHF

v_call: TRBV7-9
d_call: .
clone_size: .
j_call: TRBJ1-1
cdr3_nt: TGTGCCAGCAGCTTGGATGGACAGACTGAAGCTTTCTTT
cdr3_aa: CASSLDGQTEAFF

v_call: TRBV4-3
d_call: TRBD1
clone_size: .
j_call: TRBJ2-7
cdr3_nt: TGCGCCAGCAGCCACCAAAACAGGGGGCTGGGGGGCGAGCAGTACTTC
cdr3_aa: CASSHQNRGLGGEQYF

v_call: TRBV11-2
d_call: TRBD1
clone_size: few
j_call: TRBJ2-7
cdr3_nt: TGTGCCAGCAGCTTAGGGAGTTTCGGGACAGGGGACGAGCAGTACTTC
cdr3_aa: CASSLGSFGTGDEQYF

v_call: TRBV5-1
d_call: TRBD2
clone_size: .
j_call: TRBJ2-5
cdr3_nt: TGCGCCAGCAGCTTAAACGCCGGGACTAGGGGTGAGACCCAGTACTTC
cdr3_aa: CASSLNAGTRGETQYF

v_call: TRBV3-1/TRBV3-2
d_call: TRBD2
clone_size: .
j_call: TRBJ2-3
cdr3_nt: TGTGCCAGCAGCCAAACACCTACGGGACTAGCGGTAAACACAGATACGCAGTATTTT
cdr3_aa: CASSQTPTGLAVNTDTQYF

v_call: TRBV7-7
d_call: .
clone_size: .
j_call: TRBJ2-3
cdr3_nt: TGTGCTAGCAGCTTTATAAGCACAGATACGCAGTATTTT
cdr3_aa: CASSFISTDTQYF

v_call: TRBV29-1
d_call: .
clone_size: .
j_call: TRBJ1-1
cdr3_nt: TGCAGCGTGCACAGTGCCACTGAAGCTTTCTTT
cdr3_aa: CSVHSATEAFF

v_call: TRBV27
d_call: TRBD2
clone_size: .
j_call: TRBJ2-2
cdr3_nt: TGTGCCAGCGGAGTACTAGCGGGAGTTCCCCCCGGGGAGCTGTTTTTT
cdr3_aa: CASGVLAGVPPGELFF

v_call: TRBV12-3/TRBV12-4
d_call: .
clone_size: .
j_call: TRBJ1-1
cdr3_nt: TGTGCCAGCAGTCCCCAGAATCGGGCTGAAGCTTTCTTT
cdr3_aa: CASSPQNRAEAFF

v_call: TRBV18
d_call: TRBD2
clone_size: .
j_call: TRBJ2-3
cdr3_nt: TGTGCCAGCTCACCACTGGCTAGCGGGAGTGCAGATACGCAGTATTTT
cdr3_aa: CASSPLASGSADTQYF

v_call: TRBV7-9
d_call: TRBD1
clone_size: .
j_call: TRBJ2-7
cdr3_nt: TGTGCCAGCAGCCGTGGGACAGGCGGAATTGACTTCTACGAGCAGTACTTC
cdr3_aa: CASSRGTGGIDFYEQYF

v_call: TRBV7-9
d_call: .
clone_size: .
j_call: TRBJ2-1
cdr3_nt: TGTGCCAGCAGCTTAGCTTTTTCACGGGACAATGAGCAGTTCTTC
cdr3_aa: CASSLAFSRDNEQFF

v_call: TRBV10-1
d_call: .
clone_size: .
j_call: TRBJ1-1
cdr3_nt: TGCGCCAGCAGTGGTGAGGGGAGGGGAGAAGGAACTGAAGCTTTCTTT
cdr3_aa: CASSGEGRGEGTEAFF

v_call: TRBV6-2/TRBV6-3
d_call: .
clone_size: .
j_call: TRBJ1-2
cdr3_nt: TGTGCCAGCAGTTACGGCGGGGGCTCAGTCTATGGCTACACCTTC
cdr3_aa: CASSYGGGSVYGYTF

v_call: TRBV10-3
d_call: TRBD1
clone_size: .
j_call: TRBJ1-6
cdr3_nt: TGTGCCATCAGTGAATCCGGACAGGGATACGGTTCACCCCTCCACTTT
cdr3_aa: CAISESGQGYGSPLHF

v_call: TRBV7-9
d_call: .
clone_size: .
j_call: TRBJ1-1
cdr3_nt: TGTGCCAGCAGCTTAGCGCTAATTCAGGTCACTGAAGCTTTCTTT
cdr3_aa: CASSLALIQVTEAFF